The 2 T cell receptor beta chains below come from one sample, sequenced in a study of blood T cell repertoires in COVID-19. This table comes from immunoSEQ multiplex PCR, and its TCRdb copy is limited to in-frame clones, with some not included. The repertoire holds tens of thousands of clones, with approximately 89% as singletons. Sequenced material: peripheral blood. Receptors were obtained from a human donor with acute or convalescent COVID-19. The donor label of this sample is uncertain.

In DNA, the CDR3 is TGTGCCAGCTCAGGGCCTGAAGGCAATGAGCAGTTCTTC. It encodes CASSGPEGNEQFF. The V call is TRBV18, the J call TRBJ2-1, with D uncertain. Germline loops: CDR1 KGHSH, CDR2 LQKENI. There are 13 residues in the CDR3. Trimming left V 5 bases short and J 6 bases short, with 11 bases between.

This sequence joins TRBV2 and TRBJ1-3; 10 bases match TRBD1. Germline-derived CDR1 and CDR2 are SNHLY and FYNNEI. Losses at the gene ends were 6 bases for V and 3 bases for J; bases not matched to a gene: 5. The CDR3 covers 15 residues. CDR3 DNA sequence: TGTGCCAGCAGGAGGGACAGGGGAGATGGAAACACCATATATTTT. Its translation is CASRRDRGDGNTIYF.